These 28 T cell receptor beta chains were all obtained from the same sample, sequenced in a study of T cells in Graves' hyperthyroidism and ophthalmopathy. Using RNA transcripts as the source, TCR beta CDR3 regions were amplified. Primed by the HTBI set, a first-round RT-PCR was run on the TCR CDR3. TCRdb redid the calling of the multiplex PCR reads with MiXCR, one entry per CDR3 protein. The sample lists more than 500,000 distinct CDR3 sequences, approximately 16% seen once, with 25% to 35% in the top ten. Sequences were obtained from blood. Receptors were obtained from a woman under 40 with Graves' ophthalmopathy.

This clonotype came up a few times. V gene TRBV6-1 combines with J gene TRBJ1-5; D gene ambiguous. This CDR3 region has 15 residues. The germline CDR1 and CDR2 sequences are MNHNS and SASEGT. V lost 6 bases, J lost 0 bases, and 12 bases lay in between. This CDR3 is CASSSTSPSNQPQHF. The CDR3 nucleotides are TGTGCCAGCAGCTCAACATCTCCTAGCAATCAGCCCCAGCATTTT.

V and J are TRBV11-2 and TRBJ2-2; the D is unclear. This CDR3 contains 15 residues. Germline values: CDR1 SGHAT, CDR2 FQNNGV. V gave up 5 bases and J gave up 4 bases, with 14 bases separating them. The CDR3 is CASSLGWGFTGELFF. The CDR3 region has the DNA TGTGCCAGCAGCCTGGGATGGGGTTTCACCGGGGAGCTGTTTTTT.

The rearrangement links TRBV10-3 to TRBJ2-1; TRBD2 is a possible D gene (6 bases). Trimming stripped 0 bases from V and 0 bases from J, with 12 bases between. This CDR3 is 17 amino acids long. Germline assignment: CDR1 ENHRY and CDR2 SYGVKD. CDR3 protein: CAISESGSGISYNEQFF. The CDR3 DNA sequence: TGTGCCATCAGTGAGTCTGGTAGCGGCATCTCCTACAATGAGCAGTTCTTC.

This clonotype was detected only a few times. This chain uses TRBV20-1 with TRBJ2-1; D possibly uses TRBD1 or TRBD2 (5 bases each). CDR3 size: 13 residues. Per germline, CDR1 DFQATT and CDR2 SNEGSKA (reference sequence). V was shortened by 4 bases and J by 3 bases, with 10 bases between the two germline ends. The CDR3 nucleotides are TGCAGTGCTAAGATGGGGGTCTACAATGAGCAGTTCTTC. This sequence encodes CSAKMGVYNEQFF.

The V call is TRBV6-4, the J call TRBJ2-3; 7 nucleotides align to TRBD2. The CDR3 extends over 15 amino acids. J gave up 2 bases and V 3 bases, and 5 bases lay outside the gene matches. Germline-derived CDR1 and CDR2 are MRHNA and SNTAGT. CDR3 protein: CASSEGSGSTDTQYF. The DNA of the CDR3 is TGTGCCAGCAGTGAGGGTAGCGGGTCCACAGATACGCAGTATTTT.

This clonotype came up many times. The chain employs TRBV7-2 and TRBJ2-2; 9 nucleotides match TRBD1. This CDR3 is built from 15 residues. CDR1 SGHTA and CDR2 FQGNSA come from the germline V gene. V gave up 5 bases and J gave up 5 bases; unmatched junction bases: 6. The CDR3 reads CASSPGTGRTGELFF. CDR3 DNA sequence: TGTGCCAGCAGCCCCGGGACAGGGAGGACCGGGGAGCTGTTTTTT.

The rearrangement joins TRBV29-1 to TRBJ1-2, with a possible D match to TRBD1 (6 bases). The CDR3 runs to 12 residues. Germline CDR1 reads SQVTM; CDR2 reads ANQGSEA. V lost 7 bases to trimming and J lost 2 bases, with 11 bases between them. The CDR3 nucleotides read TGCAGCGCCTCCGGGACAAACTATGGCTACACCTTC. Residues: CSASGTNYGYTF. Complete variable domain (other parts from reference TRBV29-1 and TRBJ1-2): SAVISQKPSRDICQRGTSLTIQCQVDSQVTMMFWYRQQPGQSLTLIATANQGSEATYESGFVIDKFPISRPNLTFSTLTVSNMSPEDSSIYLCSASGTNYGYTFGSGTRLTVV.

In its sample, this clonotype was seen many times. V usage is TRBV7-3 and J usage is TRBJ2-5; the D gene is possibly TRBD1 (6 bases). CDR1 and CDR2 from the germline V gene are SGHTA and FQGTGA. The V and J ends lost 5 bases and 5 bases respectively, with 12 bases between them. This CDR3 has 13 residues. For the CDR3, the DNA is TGTGCCAGCAGCGACTCAGGGGTTGAGACCCAGTACTTC. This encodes CASSDSGVETQYF.

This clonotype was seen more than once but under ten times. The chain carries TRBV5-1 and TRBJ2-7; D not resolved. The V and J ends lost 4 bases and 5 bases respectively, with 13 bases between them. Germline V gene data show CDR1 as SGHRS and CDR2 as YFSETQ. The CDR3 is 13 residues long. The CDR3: CASSIQGSHEQYF. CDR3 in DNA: TGCGCCAGCAGCATCCAAGGTTCCCACGAGCAGTACTTC.

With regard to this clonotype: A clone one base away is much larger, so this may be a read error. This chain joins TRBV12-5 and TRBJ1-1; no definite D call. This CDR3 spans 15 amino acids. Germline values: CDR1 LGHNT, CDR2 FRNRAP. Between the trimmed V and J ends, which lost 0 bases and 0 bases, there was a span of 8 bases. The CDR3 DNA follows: TGTGCTAGTGGTTTGGTCCCCGATATGAACACTGAAGCTTTCTTT. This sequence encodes CASGLVPDMNTEAFF.

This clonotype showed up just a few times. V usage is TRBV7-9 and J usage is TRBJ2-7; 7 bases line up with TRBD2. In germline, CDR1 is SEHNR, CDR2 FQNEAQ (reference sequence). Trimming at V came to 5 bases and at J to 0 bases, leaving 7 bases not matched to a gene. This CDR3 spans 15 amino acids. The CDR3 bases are TGTGCCAGCAGCCGAGCCCTAGCGGCCTCCTACGAGCAGTACTTC. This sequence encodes CASSRALAASYEQYF.

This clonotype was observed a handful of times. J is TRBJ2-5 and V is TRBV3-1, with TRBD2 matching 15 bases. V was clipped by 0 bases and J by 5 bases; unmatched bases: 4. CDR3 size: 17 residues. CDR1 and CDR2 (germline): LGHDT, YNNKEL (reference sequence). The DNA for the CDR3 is TGTGCCAGCAGCCAAGACGGACTAGCGGGAGGGCTGGAGACCCAGTACTTC. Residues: CASSQDGLAGGLETQYF.

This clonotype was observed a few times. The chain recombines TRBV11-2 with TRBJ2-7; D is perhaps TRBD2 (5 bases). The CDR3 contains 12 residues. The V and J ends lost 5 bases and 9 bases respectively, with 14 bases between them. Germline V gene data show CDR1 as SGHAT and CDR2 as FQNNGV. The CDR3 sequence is CASSHIEGGQYF. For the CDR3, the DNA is TGTGCCAGCAGCCACATCGAGGGTGGGCAGTACTTC.

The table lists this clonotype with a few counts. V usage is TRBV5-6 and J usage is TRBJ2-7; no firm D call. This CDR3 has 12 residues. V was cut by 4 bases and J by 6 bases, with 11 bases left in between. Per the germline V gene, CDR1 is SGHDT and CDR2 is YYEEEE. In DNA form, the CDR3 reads TGTGCCAGCAGCATAACAGTAGGCGAGCAGTACTTC. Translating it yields CASSITVGEQYF.

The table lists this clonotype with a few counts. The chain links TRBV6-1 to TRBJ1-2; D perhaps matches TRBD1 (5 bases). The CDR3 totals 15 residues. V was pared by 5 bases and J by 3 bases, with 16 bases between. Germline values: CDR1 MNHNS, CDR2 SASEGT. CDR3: CASSYRDQGHYGYTF. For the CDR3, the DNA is TGTGCCAGCAGTTATCGGGACCAGGGACACTATGGCTACACCTTC.

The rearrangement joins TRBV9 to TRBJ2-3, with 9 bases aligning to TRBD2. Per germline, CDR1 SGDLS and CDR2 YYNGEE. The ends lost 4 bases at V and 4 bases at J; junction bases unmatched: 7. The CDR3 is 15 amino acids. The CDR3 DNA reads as TGTGCCAGCAGCCCCACCGGGACTAGCCCAGATACGCAGTATTTT. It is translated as CASSPTGTSPDTQYF.

The CDR3 sequence: CASSERGGLAYNEQFF. CDR3 bases: TGCGCCAGCAGTGAGAGGGGGGGCCTGGCCTACAATGAGCAGTTCTTC. The chain is built from TRBV10-1 and TRBJ2-1, with D perhaps TRBD2 (7 bases). V was trimmed by 2 bases and J by 2 bases, leaving 13 bases between them. Germline V gene lookup returns CDR1 WNHNN and CDR2 SYGVQD (reference sequence). This CDR3 comprises 16 residues.

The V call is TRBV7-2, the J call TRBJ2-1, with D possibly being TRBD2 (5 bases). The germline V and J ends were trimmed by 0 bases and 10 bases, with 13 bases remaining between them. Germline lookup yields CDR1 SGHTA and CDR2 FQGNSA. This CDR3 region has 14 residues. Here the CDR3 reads CASSLAAGPGEQFF. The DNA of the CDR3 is TGTGCCAGCAGCTTAGCTGCTGGTCCGGGGGAGCAGTTCTTC.

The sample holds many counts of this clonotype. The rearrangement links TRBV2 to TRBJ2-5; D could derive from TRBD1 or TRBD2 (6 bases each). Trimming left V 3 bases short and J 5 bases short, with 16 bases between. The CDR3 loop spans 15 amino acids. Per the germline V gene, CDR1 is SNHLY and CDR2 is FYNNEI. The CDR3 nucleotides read TGTGCCAGCAGTGAGGACACAGGGACTGCGGAGACCCAGTACTTC. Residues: CASSEDTGTAETQYF.

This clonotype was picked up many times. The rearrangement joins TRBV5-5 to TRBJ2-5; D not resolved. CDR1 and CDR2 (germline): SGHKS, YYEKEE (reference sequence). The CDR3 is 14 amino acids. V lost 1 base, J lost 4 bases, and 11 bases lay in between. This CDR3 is CASSLTGNTETQYF. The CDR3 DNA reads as TGTGCCAGCAGCTTGACGGGCAATACAGAGACCCAGTACTTC.

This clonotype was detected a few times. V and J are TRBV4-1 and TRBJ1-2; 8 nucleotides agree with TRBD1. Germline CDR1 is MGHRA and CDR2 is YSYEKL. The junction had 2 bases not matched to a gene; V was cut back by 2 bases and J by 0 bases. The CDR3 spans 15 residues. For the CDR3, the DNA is TGCGCCAGCAGCCAACGGGACAGGTCTAACTATGGCTACACCTTC. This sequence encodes CASSQRDRSNYGYTF.

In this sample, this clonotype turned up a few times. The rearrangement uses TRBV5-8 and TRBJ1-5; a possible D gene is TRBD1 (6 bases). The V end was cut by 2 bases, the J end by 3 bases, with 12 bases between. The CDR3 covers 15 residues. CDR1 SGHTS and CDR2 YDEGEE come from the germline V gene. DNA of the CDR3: TGTGCCAGCAGCTTTCCGGACAGCTACAATCAGCCCCAGCATTTT. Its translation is CASSFPDSYNQPQHF.

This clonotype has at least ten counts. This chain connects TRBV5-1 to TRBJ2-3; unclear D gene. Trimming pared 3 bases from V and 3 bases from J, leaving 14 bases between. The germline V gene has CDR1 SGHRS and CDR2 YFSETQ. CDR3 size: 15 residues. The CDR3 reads CASSYAPGRTDTQYF. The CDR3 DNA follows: TGCGCCAGCAGCTACGCTCCTGGTCGAACAGATACGCAGTATTTT.

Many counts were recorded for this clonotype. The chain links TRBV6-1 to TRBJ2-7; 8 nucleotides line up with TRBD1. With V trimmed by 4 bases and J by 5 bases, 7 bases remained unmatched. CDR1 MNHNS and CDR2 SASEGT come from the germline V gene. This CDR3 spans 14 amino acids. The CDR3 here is CASSVQGASHEQYF. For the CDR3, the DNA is TGTGCCAGCAGTGTCCAGGGGGCTTCTCACGAGCAGTACTTC.

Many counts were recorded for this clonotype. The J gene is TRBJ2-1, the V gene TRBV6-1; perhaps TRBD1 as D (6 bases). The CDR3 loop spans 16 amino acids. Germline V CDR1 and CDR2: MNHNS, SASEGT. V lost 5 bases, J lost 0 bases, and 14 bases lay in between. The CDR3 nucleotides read TGTGCCAGCAGTTTAACAGGGATTCCCTCCTACAATGAGCAGTTCTTC. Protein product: CASSLTGIPSYNEQFF.

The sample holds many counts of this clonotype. CDR3 nucleotide sequence: TGCAGTGCCAGATCCCTTACGAGGCATAACTATGGCTACACCTTC. This gives the protein CSARSLTRHNYGYTF. The genes are TRBV20-1 and TRBJ1-2; no definite D call. Trimming shortened V by 6 bases and J by 1 base, and 18 bases separated the two germline ends. The CDR3 is 15 amino acids. Germline V CDR1 and CDR2: DFQATT, SNEGSKA (reference sequence).

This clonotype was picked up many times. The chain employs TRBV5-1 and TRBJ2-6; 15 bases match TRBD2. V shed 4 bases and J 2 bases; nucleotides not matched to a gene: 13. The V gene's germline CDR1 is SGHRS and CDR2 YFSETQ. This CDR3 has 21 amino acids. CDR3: CASSKQLPGLAGGPGANVLTF. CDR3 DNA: TGCGCCAGCAGCAAACAACTCCCGGGACTAGCGGGAGGTCCTGGGGCCAACGTCCTGACTTTC.

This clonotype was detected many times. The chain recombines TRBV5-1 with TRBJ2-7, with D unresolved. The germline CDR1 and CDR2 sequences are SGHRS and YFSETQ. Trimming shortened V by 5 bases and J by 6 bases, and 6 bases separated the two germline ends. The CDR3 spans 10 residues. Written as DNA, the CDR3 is TGCGCCAGCAGTACGGGCGAGCAGTACTTC. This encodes CASSTGEQYF.